The T cell receptor beta chain under discussion was sequenced for a study of radiation and T cells in renal cell carcinoma. Study background: Nephrectomy followed 15 Gy stereotactic body radiation by 4 weeks.

The data were produced by immunoSEQ multiplex PCR, yet TCRdb's version contains in-frame clones alone and is incomplete. The repertoire has about 160,000 clones, less than 90% of them found once; the top ten carry roughly 4.1%. Time point specified: baseline pretreatment blood. As for treatment: 15 Gy SBRT to primary tumor, nephrectomy 4 weeks later. The tumor was a clear cell renal cell carcinoma. Study conclusions and caveats: Pretreatment tumor biopsies were lacking, so baseline clonotypes are unknown. In blood, top tumor clones expanded by 2 weeks, shrinking by 4.

A word on this clone: As yet, its antigen is unknown.

Germline V gene lookup returns CDR1 SEHNR and CDR2 FQNEAQ (reference sequence). This CDR3 is built from 15 residues. V was clipped by 3 bases and J by 2 bases; unmatched bases: 5. This chain joins TRBV7-9 and TRBJ2-3; 7 bases map to TRBD2. The source of this sequence is a woman in her seventies with renal cell carcinoma. Sequencing was performed on blood, taken from a patient whose treatment included radiotherapy and nephrectomy. CDR3 sequence: CASSLVGGFTDTQYF. Written as DNA, the CDR3 is TGTGCCAGCAGCTTGGTCGGGGGGTTCACAGATACGCAGTATTTT.